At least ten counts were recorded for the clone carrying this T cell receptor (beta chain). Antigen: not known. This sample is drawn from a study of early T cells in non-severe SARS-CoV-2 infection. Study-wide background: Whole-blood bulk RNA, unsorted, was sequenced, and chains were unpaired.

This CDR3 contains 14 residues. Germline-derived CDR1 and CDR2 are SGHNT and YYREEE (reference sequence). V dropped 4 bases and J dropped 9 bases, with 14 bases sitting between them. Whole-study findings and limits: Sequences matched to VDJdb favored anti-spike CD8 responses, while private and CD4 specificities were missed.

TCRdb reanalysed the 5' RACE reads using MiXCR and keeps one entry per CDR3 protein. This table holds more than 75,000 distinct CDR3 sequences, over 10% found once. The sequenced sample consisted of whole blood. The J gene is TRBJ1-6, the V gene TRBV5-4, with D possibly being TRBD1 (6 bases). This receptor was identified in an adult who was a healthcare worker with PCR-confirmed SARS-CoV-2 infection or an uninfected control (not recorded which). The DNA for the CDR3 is TGTGCCAGCAGCCTCAGGGGAGATACTTCACCCCTCCACTTT. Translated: CASSLRGDTSPLHF.